These 8 T cell receptor beta chains came from one sample sequenced in a study of blood T cell repertoires in COVID-19. This table comes from immunoSEQ multiplex PCR, and its TCRdb copy is limited to in-frame clones, with some not included. The sample has 75,000 to 95,000 clones, approximately 88% seen once; the top ten hold 15% to 20%. Sequenced input: peripheral blood. These receptors all stem from a woman in her sixties with COVID-19, enrolled during active disease.

V and J are TRBV13 and TRBJ1-1; 10 positions agree with TRBD1. Germline CDR1 PRHDT, CDR2 FYEKMQ (reference sequence). V lost 4 bases to trimming and J lost 3 bases; unmatched junction nucleotides: 8. The CDR3 totals 16 residues. The CDR3 protein is CASSSHPDRGDTEAFF. As DNA, the CDR3 is TGTGCCAGCAGCTCCCACCCGGACAGGGGGGACACTGAAGCTTTCTTT.

The chain couples TRBV6-6 to TRBJ1-5; 8 bases are shared with TRBD1. Germline V gene lookup returns CDR1 MNHNY and CDR2 SVGAGI (reference sequence). V trimming: 6 bases; J trimming: 8 bases; junction bases outside the gene matches: 15. This CDR3 has 16 residues. In nucleotides, the CDR3 is TGTGCCAGCAGCTGGAGATCCGGACAGGGAGCGGAGCCCCAGCATTTT. Protein sequence: CASSWRSGQGAEPQHF.

The chain couples TRBV5-1 to TRBJ2-3; a possible D gene is TRBD1 (6 bases). V lost 5 bases to trimming and J lost 0 bases, with 7 bases between them. The CDR3 is 13 amino acids. The germline CDR1 and CDR2 sequences are SGHRS and YFSETQ. The CDR3 coding sequence is TGCGCCAGCAGTCAGGGGAGCACAGATACGCAGTATTTT. Translated: CASSQGSTDTQYF.

The chain is built from TRBV9 and TRBJ1-4; 7 bases line up with TRBD1. Trimming cost V 4 bases and J 6 bases; bases outside gene matches: 12. The germline V gene encodes CDR1 SGDLS and CDR2 YYNGEE. The CDR3 spans 16 residues. The CDR3 DNA follows: TGTGCCAGCAGCTCCCCCCCACCAGGGGGAGATGAAAAACTGTTTTTT. Amino acid sequence: CASSSPPPGGDEKLFF.

The V call is TRBV19, the J call TRBJ1-4; D is uncertain. The CDR3 is made up of 14 amino acids. V was pared by 8 bases and J by 0 bases, with 10 bases between. Germline CDR1 LNHDA, CDR2 SQIVND (reference sequence). The DNA of the CDR3 is TGTGCCAGTGTGGCAGGCGCAACTAATGAAAAACTGTTTTTT. Its translation: CASVAGATNEKLFF.

This sequence joins TRBV6-4 and TRBJ1-6, with TRBD1 identical over 10 bases. CDR3 length: 16 amino acids. Germline V lookup: CDR1 MRHNA, CDR2 SNTAGT. The junction had 7 bases not matched to a gene; V was cut back by 2 bases and J by 9 bases. The CDR3: CASSDGVGQGSSPLHF. The CDR3 nucleotides are TGTGCCAGCAGTGACGGGGTGGGACAGGGGAGTTCACCCCTCCACTTT.

The CDR3 protein is CASTPGGPQLISYEQYF. CDR3 DNA sequence: TGTGCCAGCACCCCAGGAGGGCCTCAACTCATATCCTACGAGCAGTACTTC. This chain links TRBV21-1 with TRBJ2-7; TRBD2 reflects the table's D call only, with no check against the DNA. TRBV21-1 is a known pseudogene. CDR3 length equals 17 residues.

The chain carries TRBV5-8 and TRBJ2-2; 15 bases map to TRBD2. The trim removed 4 bases at V and 0 bases at J, leaving 4 bases unmatched. CDR1 and CDR2 from the germline V gene are SGHTS and YDEGEE. CDR3 size: 18 residues. The CDR3 region has the DNA TGTGCCAGCAGCCCAGGACTAGCGGGGGGGTCGAACACCGGGGAGCTGTTTTTT. This codes for CASSPGLAGGSNTGELFF.